Below, one T cell receptor beta chain is given with its context. The method was immunoSEQ multiplex PCR; TCRdb's version includes in-frame clones alone and lacks a portion of them. The sample carries about 12,000 clones, 74% recorded once. The treatment was: randomized to nivolumab then ipilimumab (arm A) or the reverse (arm B). This record comes from a study of sequential checkpoint blockade in melanoma. The sequencing here drew on CD8+ T cells sorted from blood (inferred from file names), taken from a patient given nivolumab and ipilimumab in sequence. The receptor's source is a human donor with melanoma.

The CDR3 DNA sequence: TGTGCCAGTAGTGAGCCCCCCGGACACCTGAACACTGAAGCTTTCTTT. Protein sequence: CASSEPPGHLNTEAFF. This chain links TRBV19 with TRBJ1-1, with a weak D call TRBD1 (5 bases). The V gene's germline CDR1 is LNHDA and CDR2 SQIVND (reference sequence). CDR3 length: 16 amino acids. V gave up 5 bases and J gave up 0 bases, with 16 bases separating them.